This T cell receptor beta chain was sequenced in a study of T cell responses to AZD1222 COVID-19 vaccine. Study observations and caveats: Along spike, vaccine-associated CD4 TCRs were found throughout, with dominance at 160-218 and 743-854.

Assay: immunoSEQ multiplex PCR; the TCRdb copy retains only in-frame clones and omits some. Among about 94,000 clones, roughly 85% were seen once, and the ten largest hold more than 3.5%. In this sample, this clone turned up once. What it binds is unknown. The germline CDR1 and CDR2 sequences are SEHNR and FQNEAQ (reference sequence). This CDR3 is built from 14 residues. V trimming: 4 bases; J trimming: 4 bases; junction bases outside the gene matches: 4. The rearrangement links TRBV7-9 to TRBJ1-1, with TRBD1 identical over 9 bases. The TCR comes from an adult who received the AZD1222 COVID-19 vaccine. The sample consisted of peripheral blood, taken 28 days after the second AZD1222 dose. The CDR3 sequence: CASSWTGVGTEAFF. The CDR3 DNA follows: TGTGCCAGCAGCTGGACAGGGGTTGGCACTGAAGCTTTCTTT.